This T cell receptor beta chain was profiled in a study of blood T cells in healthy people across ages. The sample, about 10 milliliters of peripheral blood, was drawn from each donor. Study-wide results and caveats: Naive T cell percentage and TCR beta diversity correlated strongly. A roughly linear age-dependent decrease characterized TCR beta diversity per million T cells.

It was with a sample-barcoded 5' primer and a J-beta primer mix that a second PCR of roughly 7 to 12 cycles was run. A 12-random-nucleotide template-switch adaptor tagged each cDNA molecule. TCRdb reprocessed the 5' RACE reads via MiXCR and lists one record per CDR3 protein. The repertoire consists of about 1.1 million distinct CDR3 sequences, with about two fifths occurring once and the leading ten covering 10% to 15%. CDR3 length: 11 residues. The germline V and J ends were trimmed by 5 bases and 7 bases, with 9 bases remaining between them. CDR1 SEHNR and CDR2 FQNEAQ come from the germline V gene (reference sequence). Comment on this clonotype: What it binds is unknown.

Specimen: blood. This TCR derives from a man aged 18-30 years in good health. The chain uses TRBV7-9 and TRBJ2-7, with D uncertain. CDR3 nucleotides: TGTGCCAGCAGCATCTCGGGTGAGCAGTACTTC. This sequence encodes CASSISGEQYF.